This T cell receptor (beta chain) comes out of a study of blood T cell repertoires in COVID-19 (dated by TCRdb to 2019 to 2021). Regarding the complete study: Samples covering the acute and convalescent phases of COVID-19 were provided by collaborators in the United States, Italy and Spain. The prospective study material was composed of cDNA or gDNA derived from T cells, B-cell-depleted T cells, or PBMCs. The dataset comprised deeply sampled blood TCRbeta repertoires from subjects exposed to, actively infected with, or recovered from COVID-19. The repertoires were made available in a free public database intended to serve as a resource for research on the immune response to SARS-CoV-2. Samples were obtained from the ongoing ImmuneRACE study (first 160 participants) and from over 1,000 subjects provided by 6 global collaborators. The sample metadata nearly always contained a de-identified subject ID, COVID-19 status, age in years and sex. Where HLA class I and class II types were available, the types were taken from metadata supplied by the sample provider, not from assay-based typing.

Regarding this clone: What antigen it recognizes has not been identified. Base-call qualities are not available, and no considerably larger clone is one nucleotide away.

The full study reports these points: How much clinical and demographic metadata was included differed by source and by participant, and the metadata was provided uncurated.

Including cysteine and phenylalanine, the CDR3 has 14 amino acids. The retained sequence is limited to the CDR3, 42 bases, with the frame set at the first base. V trim: 5 bases; J trim: 7 bases; unmatched bases: 4. Taken from the germline V gene, the CDR1 and CDR2 loops are MRHNA and SNTAGT. TCRbeta CDR3 regions were amplified from genomic DNA using the immunoSEQ Assay, a bias-controlled multiplex PCR. The paper's processing steps were these. The number of nucleated cells in each sample was estimated by amplification of reference gene primers within the assay. To quantify the absolute abundance of each unique TCRbeta CDR3 rearrangement, sequence reads were collapsed and filtered. For each sample, productive Simpson clonality was calculated as the square root of Simpson's diversity index over productive rearrangements. TCRdb provides this immuneACCESS table in a form limited to in-frame rearrangements. Some clones are lacking; in checked studies, under half of them reflect an unresolved V gene, and why the rest are absent is not known. For V, J and clone size, that table is used; D and trimming come from the DNA. The sample includes about 220,000 clones, with approximately 84% observed a single time. The ten largest clonotypes hold around 2.7% of the sample.

A second Seattle source provided samples from volunteer blood donors who had recovered from COVID-19. Whole blood was collected in K2EDTA tubes by collaborating institutions according to the institutions' own protocols. For TCRbeta analysis, collaborator samples were shipped as frozen whole blood, as isolated PBMCs, or as DNA extracted from either sample type. The rearranged segments are TRBV6-4 and TRBJ2-4, and 11 junctional nucleotides match TRBD1. Input material: peripheral blood. The sequence was collected from a woman aged 30 to 39 who had recovered from COVID-19. The CDR3 sequence is CASSQGQGANIQYF. The bases read TGTGCCAGCAGTCAAGGACAGGGGGCGAACATTCAGTACTTC.